This T cell receptor beta chain appears in the sequencing data of a study of T-cell reconstitution after alpha-beta-depleted transplantation in children. Study-level findings and limits: Surviving thymic progenitors and recipient T cells were the source of high TCRbeta diversity at day 60 in some patients. In patients about two months after transplant, alpha-beta T cells reportedly arose from several hundred expanded graft clones. Diversity and T-cell counts at one year after transplant derived mostly from new T cells.

Of note for this clonotype: Its antigen remains unknown.

The TCRbeta library incorporated unique molecular identifiers. TCRdb used MiXCR to reprocess the PCR reads, holding one entry per CDR3 protein. The table has 100,000 or so distinct CDR3 sequences, about 6% seen once. The CDR3 has 15 residues. The ends were cut back, 3 bases at V and 3 bases at J, with 9 bases in the middle. CDR1 and CDR2 from the germline V gene are MDHEN and SYDVKM. The sample here was PBMCs, mostly from graft donor cells, taken 60 days after TCRalphabeta/CD19-depleted stem cell transplant. The chain recombines TRBV28 with TRBJ1-6; D gene uncertain. This clonotype was sampled from a female patient aged 2-10 years who had a stem cell transplant for Fanconi anemia, so the T cells may come from the graft donor. This chain's CDR3 is CASSFNRYYNSPLHF. The DNA for the CDR3 is TGTGCCAGCAGTTTTAACAGATACTATAATTCACCCCTCCACTTT.